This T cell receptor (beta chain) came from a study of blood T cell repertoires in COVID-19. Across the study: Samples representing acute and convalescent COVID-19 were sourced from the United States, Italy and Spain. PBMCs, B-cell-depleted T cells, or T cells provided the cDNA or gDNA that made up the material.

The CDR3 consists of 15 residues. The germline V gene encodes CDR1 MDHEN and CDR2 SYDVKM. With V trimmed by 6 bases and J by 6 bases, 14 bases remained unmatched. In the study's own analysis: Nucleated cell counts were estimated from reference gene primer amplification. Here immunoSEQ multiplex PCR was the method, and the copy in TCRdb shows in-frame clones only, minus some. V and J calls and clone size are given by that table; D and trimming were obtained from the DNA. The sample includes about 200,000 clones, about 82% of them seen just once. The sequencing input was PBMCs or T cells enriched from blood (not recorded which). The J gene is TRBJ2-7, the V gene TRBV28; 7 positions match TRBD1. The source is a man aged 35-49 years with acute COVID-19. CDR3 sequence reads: CASRPSRGGFSEQYF. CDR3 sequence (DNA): TGTGCCAGCAGACCCTCCAGAGGGGGCTTTTCCGAGCAGTACTTC.